The 8 T cell receptor beta chains below all came from one sample that was sequenced in a study of monozygotic twins with inflammatory bowel disease. With the 5' RACE reads reprocessed, TCRdb shows one record per CDR3 protein and no DNA. In total, the table holds around 150,000 distinct CDR3 sequences. Sequencing was performed on blood. These receptor sequences come from a human donor with ulcerative colitis or Crohn's disease, or a healthy co-twin of an affected twin (not recorded which).

The gene calls are TRBV5-1 and TRBJ1-1. The CDR3 length is 14 residues. CDR1 and CDR2 (germline): SGHRS, YFSETQ. The CDR3 spells CASSYPRGGTEAFF. Filled out from reference TRBV5-1 and TRBJ1-1, the complete variable domain reads KAGVTQTPRYLIKTRGQQVTLSCSPISGHRSVSWYQQTPGQGLQFLFEYFSETQRNKGNFPGRFSGRQFSNSRSEMNVSTLELGDSALYLCASSYPRGGTEAFFGQGTRLTVV.

V usage is TRBV6-1 and J usage is TRBJ2-5; the TCRdb D gene call, TRBD1, has no DNA to confirm it. This CDR3 is built from 15 residues. Germline CDR1 and CDR2: MNHNS and SASEGT. This chain's CDR3 is CASSTPTGTQETQYF.

The genes are TRBV7-9 and TRBJ2-7; TCRdb's D call of TRBD1 is untestable without DNA. In germline, CDR1 is SEHNR, CDR2 FQNEAQ (reference sequence). CDR3 size: 14 residues. The CDR3 sequence: CASNPGSEYYEQYF.

The genes are TRBV29-1 and TRBJ2-5; without DNA, the TCRdb call of TRBD1 cannot be checked. Germline V CDR1 and CDR2: SQVTM, ANQGSEA. The CDR3 runs to 16 residues. CDR3 in amino acids: CSVEGDRGTHQETQYF.

The rearrangement joins TRBV6-2 or TRBV6-3 to TRBJ1-5; the TCRdb D gene call, TRBD1, has no DNA to confirm it. The CDR3 is made up of 16 amino acids. Germline values: CDR1 MNHEY, CDR2 SVGEGT. The CDR3 here is CASSYSQGQGNQPQHF.

The J gene is TRBJ2-3, the V gene TRBV12-3 or TRBV12-4; TCRdb's D call, TRBD2, is unchecked because there is no DNA. The CDR3 runs 13 residues. The CDR3 spells CASKGSGTDTQYF.

The chain couples TRBV25-1 to TRBJ1-4. CDR3 length equals 14 residues. Germline V gives CDR1 MGHDK, CDR2 SYGVNS. CDR3 region: CASSEYGFNEKLFF.

The chain couples TRBV20-1 to TRBJ1-6; as DNA is missing, the TRBD1 call by TCRdb cannot be tested. CDR3 size: 15 residues. Germline CDR1 is DFQATT and CDR2 is SNEGSKA (reference sequence). The CDR3 reads CSAIGPHGANSPLHF.